This TCR beta chain appears in the sequencing data of a study of blood T cell repertoires in COVID-19. Study background: T cells, B-cell-depleted T cells, or PBMCs supplied cDNA or gDNA.

Per the study methods: For nucleated cells, counts were estimated from reference gene primer amplification. Profiled with immunoSEQ multiplex PCR; TCRdb holds only in-frame clones, not every one. The V and J calls and the clone size are those of that table, but D and trimming were determined from the DNA. The sample carries approximately 190,000 clones, roughly 85% recorded once. The specimen sequenced was peripheral blood. This TCR was recovered from a woman in her 30s with acute or convalescent COVID-19.

The CDR3 reads CATSDLSTGGETQYF. Written as DNA, the CDR3 is TGTGCCACCAGTGATTTGTCTACGGGGGGTGAGACCCAGTACTTC. The chain uses TRBV24-1 and TRBJ2-5, with TRBD2 identical over 7 bases. V lost 0 bases to trimming and J lost 5 bases; unmatched junction nucleotides: 5. CDR3 size: 15 residues. The germline CDR1 and CDR2 sequences are KGHDR and SFDVKD.